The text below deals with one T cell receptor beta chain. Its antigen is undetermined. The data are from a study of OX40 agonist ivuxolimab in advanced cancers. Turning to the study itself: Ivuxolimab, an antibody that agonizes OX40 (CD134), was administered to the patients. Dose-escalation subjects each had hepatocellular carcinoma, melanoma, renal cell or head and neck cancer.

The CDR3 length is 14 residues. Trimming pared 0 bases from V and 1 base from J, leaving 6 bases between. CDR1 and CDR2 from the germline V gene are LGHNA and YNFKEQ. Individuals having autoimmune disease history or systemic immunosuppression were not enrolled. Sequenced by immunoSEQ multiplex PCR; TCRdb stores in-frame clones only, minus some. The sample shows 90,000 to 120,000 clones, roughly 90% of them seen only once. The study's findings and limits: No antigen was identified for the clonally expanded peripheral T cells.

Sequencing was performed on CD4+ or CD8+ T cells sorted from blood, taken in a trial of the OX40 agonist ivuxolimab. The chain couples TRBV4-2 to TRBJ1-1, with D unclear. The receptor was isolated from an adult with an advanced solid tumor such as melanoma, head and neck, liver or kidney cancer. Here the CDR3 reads CASSQETPNTEAFF. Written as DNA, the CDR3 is TGTGCCAGCAGCCAAGAAACGCCGAACACTGAAGCTTTCTTT.